This TCR beta chain was retrieved from a study of blood T cell repertoires in COVID-19. Study at large: Acute and convalescent COVID-19 specimens originated in the United States, Italy and Spain. From T cells, B-cell-depleted T cells, or PBMCs came the material, which was cDNA or gDNA.

Original analysis: Estimation of nucleated cell counts relied on the amplification of reference gene primers. The repertoire was sequenced with immunoSEQ multiplex PCR; TCRdb's copy has only in-frame clones and lacks some. That table is the source of V, J and clone size, and D and trimming were worked out from the DNA. The sample holds around 120,000 clones, around 81% seen once. The germline V gene has CDR1 SGDLS and CDR2 YYNGEE. The CDR3 totals 19 residues. Germline trimming cut 3 bases from V and 6 bases from J; bases unmatched to any gene: 17. The TCR was taken from a man aged 70 or older with acute or convalescent COVID-19. V and J are TRBV9 and TRBJ2-2, with TRBD1 matching over 10 bases. What was sequenced was peripheral blood. The CDR3 is CASSDSLTPGQGIAGELFF. The CDR3 DNA follows: TGTGCCAGCAGCGACAGCTTAACCCCGGGACAGGGGATTGCCGGGGAGCTGTTTTTT. Supplemented by reference TRBV9 and TRBJ2-2, the full variable domain reads DSGVTQTPKHLITATGQRVTLRCSPRSGDLSVYWYQQSLDQGLQFLIQYYNGEERAKGNILERFSAQQFPDLHSELNLSSLELGDSALYFCASSDSLTPGQGIAGELFFGEGSRLTVL.